The T cell receptor (beta chain) described here comes from a study of cytomegalovirus exposure and HLA in healthy donors. The germline V gene has CDR1 SGDLS and CDR2 YYNGEE. There are 18 residues in the CDR3. The PCR had 60 Vbeta and 13 Jbeta primers. The assay was immunoSEQ multiplex PCR, and TCRdb's table has in-frame clones only and misses some. Altogether about 180,000 clones are present, 80% to 85% being singletons, with the ten largest covering about 2.2%. This clone has only one observation. The germline gene is not matched at one end of the junction; a read error may be the cause. The chain uses TRBV9 and TRBJ2-3; 10 nucleotides agree with TRBD2. The clonotype was recovered from a woman aged 25 to 39 in good health and CMV-seronegative. The specimen was PBMCs. CDR3 in amino acids: CASSVEVTSGIWGDKQYF. The CDR3 nucleotides read TGTGCCAGCAGCGTAGAGGTCACTAGCGGGATATGGGGGGATAAGCAGTATTTT.